The 26 T cell receptor beta chains below come from one sample, sequenced in a study of patients and donors after allogeneic stem cell transplantation. TCRdb passed the RT-PCR reads through MiXCR, listing each CDR3 protein once. The repertoire consists of roughly 880,000 distinct CDR3 sequences, with over 15% occurring once and the leading ten covering under 6.5%. Input material: blood, either unsorted or a sorted T cell fraction (not recorded which). Source of these receptors: a human donor who was either an allogeneic HSCT recipient or a stem cell or donor lymphocyte infusion donor (not recorded which). It is not recorded whose cells these are; they may come from a transplant donor.

The sample holds a few counts of this clonotype. The chain joins TRBV27 to TRBJ2-1; the D is unclear. There are 13 residues in the CDR3. The germline V and J ends were trimmed by 0 bases and 10 bases, with 10 bases remaining between them. In germline, CDR1 is MNHEY, CDR2 SMNVEV (reference sequence). The CDR3 sequence: CASSLSGGDEQFF. The CDR3 bases are TGTGCCAGCAGTTTATCGGGTGGCGACGAGCAGTTCTTC.

The chain links TRBV4-3 to TRBJ2-5; perhaps TRBD1 as D (5 bases). Between the trimmed V and J ends, which lost 6 bases and 0 bases, there was a span of 14 bases. From germline, CDR1 is LGHNA and CDR2 YSLEER. This CDR3 is built from 15 residues. The CDR3 protein is CASSQSDSYQETQYF. DNA of the CDR3: TGCGCCAGCAGTCAAAGTGACAGCTACCAAGAGACCCAGTACTTC.

This clonotype showed up just a few times. The V and J genes are TRBV7-2 and TRBJ2-1; D is undetermined. Germline CDR1 and CDR2: SGHTA and FQGNSA. The CDR3 is made up of 17 amino acids. Trimming took off 0 bases at V and 3 bases at J, with 15 bases between the two ends. Here the CDR3 reads CASSLAMRFKVYNEQFF. DNA of the CDR3: TGTGCCAGCAGCTTAGCGATGCGGTTCAAGGTCTACAATGAGCAGTTCTTC.

This chain connects TRBV7-2 to TRBJ2-1, with 8 bases aligning to TRBD1. V gave up 7 bases and J gave up 10 bases; unmatched junction bases: 12. Per germline, CDR1 SGHTA and CDR2 FQGNSA. The CDR3 is made up of 14 amino acids. DNA for the CDR3: TGTGCCAGCACCGTAATGGGACAGGATTTCGAGCAGTTCTTC. Translating it yields CASTVMGQDFEQFF.

This clonotype was picked up a small number of times. The rearrangement uses TRBV15 and TRBJ2-5; D perhaps matches TRBD1 (6 bases). This CDR3 has 14 residues. The V gene's germline CDR1 is LNHNV and CDR2 YYDKDF (reference sequence). Trimming removed 1 base from V and 1 base from J, with 7 bases in between. The CDR3 nucleotides read TGTGCCACCAGCAGAGGCAGGGGCCAAGAGACCCAGTACTTC. It specifies CATSRGRGQETQYF.

This clonotype was seen only a few times. This chain links TRBV12-3 or TRBV12-4 with TRBJ2-2; 11 nucleotides agree with TRBD1. The CDR3 is made up of 15 amino acids. V dropped 7 bases and J dropped 5; count of bases not matched to a gene: 6. In nucleotides, the CDR3 is TGTGCCAGCACTAATGGACAGGGGGCAACCGGGGAGCTGTTTTTT. Translated, it gives CASTNGQGATGELFF.

This clonotype has only one observation. An end of the junction differs from the germline gene, which may be a read error. The gene calls are TRBV7-7 and TRBJ2-5; a possible D gene is TRBD2 (6 bases). The CDR3 consists of 14 residues. Germline V gene sequence: CDR1 SSHAT, CDR2 FNYEAQ (reference sequence). The CDR3 spells CASSLSLATETQYF. The DNA of the CDR3 is TGTGCTAGCAGCTTGTCACTAGCAACGGAGACCCAGTACTTC.

At least ten counts were recorded for this clonotype. The chain carries TRBV4-1 and TRBJ2-1, with unresolved D. Germline lookup yields CDR1 MGHRA and CDR2 YSYEKL. This CDR3 spans 11 amino acids. Trimming took 8 bases from V and 8 from J, leaving 10 bases between them. CDR3: CASGELDEQFF. The CDR3 DNA follows: TGCGCCAGCGGGGAATTAGATGAGCAGTTCTTC.

The chain employs TRBV7-3 and TRBJ2-1; maybe TRBD2 (7 bases). The V gene lost 5 bases and the J gene lost 4 bases, with 12 bases spanning the gap. The length of the CDR3 is 14 residues. Germline V gives CDR1 SGHTA, CDR2 FQGTGA. The CDR3 region has the DNA TGTGCCAGCAGCCGGGGAGGGGGGTACAATGAGCAGTTCTTC. The encoded protein is CASSRGGGYNEQFF.

This clonotype was seen more than once but under ten times. This chain links TRBV19 with TRBJ1-6; the match to TRBD1 covers 7 bases. V shed 3 bases, J shed 8 bases, and the junction held 4 bases outside the gene matches. Germline CDR1 and CDR2: LNHDA and SQIVND (reference sequence). The CDR3 runs to 14 residues. CDR3 residues: CASSIRQGDSPLHF. CDR3 coding DNA: TGTGCCAGTAGTATTCGACAGGGAGATTCACCCCTCCACTTT.

J is TRBJ2-5 and V is TRBV7-9; D unclear. CDR1 and CDR2 (germline): SEHNR, FQNEAQ (reference sequence). Between the trimmed V and J ends, which lost 3 bases and 1 base, there was a span of 9 bases. The CDR3 spans 14 residues. CDR3 amino acids: CASSFDLRQETQYF. The CDR3 DNA sequence: TGTGCCAGCAGCTTCGATCTACGCCAAGAGACCCAGTACTTC.

This clonotype was picked up one time. The V call is TRBV11-2, the J call TRBJ2-3, with 10 bases lining up with TRBD2. Germline V gene sequence: CDR1 SGHAT, CDR2 FQNNGV. This CDR3 comprises 17 residues. V dropped 0 bases and J dropped 3; count of bases not matched to a gene: 6. CDR3 amino acids: CASSLDLAGAVTDTQYF. The CDR3 coding sequence is TGTGCCAGCAGCTTAGATCTAGCGGGAGCTGTTACAGATACGCAGTATTTT.

This clonotype was found many times. The chain links TRBV12-3 or TRBV12-4 to TRBJ2-5; the match to TRBD1 covers 8 bases. Losses at the gene ends were 4 bases for V and 5 bases for J; bases not matched to a gene: 3. The length of the CDR3 is 13 residues. CDR3 sequence reads: CASSSGGGETQYF. DNA of the CDR3: TGTGCCAGCAGTTCAGGGGGCGGTGAGACCCAGTACTTC.

In this sample, this clonotype turned up a few times. The chain links TRBV5-1 to TRBJ1-4, with D possibly matching TRBD1 (5 bases). V gave up 0 bases and J gave up 7 bases, with 10 bases separating them. CDR3 length: 14 amino acids. Germline-derived CDR1 and CDR2 are SGHRS and YFSETQ. The CDR3 bases are TGCGCCAGCAGCTTGGAGGGGAGTGGTGAAAAACTGTTTTTT. Residues: CASSLEGSGEKLFF.

The chain combines TRBV7-3 with TRBJ2-2, with TRBD2 matching 8 bases. The V and J ends lost 7 bases and 5 bases, in that order; junction bases with no gene match: 12. The CDR3 is 16 residues long. CDR1 and CDR2 (germline): SGHTA, FQGTGA. CDR3 loop: CASILRGGQLTGELFF. The CDR3 DNA reads as TGTGCCAGCATCCTCCGCGGGGGGCAGTTAACCGGGGAGCTGTTTTTT.

The V call is TRBV20-1, the J call TRBJ2-3; D assignment may be TRBD1 or TRBD2 (6 bases each). The germline V and J ends were trimmed by 3 bases and 0 bases, with 16 bases remaining between them. Germline lookup yields CDR1 DFQATT and CDR2 SNEGSKA (reference sequence). There are 16 residues in the CDR3. The CDR3 region is CSASGGPVHSTDTQYF. In DNA, the CDR3 is TGCAGTGCTAGTGGGGGGCCGGTTCACAGCACAGATACGCAGTATTTT.

This rearrangement joins TRBV28 to TRBJ2-7; possible D gene TRBD1, 6 bases. The CDR3 runs to 14 residues. The V and J ends lost 5 bases and 2 bases respectively, with 13 bases between them. In germline, CDR1 is MDHEN, CDR2 SYDVKM. CDR3 DNA sequence: TGTGCCAGCAGTCACAGGGAAGGTGCCTACGAGCAGTACTTC. Translated: CASSHREGAYEQYF.

The genes are TRBV3-1 and TRBJ2-7; D gene unclear. CDR1 and CDR2 (germline): LGHDT, YNNKEL (reference sequence). Between the trimmed V and J ends, which lost 1 base and 3 bases, there was a span of 10 bases. This CDR3 is 14 amino acids long. The CDR3, as DNA: TGTGCCAGCAGCCAAGGGCCGTACAACTACGAGCAGTACTTC. Protein: CASSQGPYNYEQYF.

There are a few counts of this clonotype. This chain uses TRBV4-3 with TRBJ2-7; D assignment may be TRBD1 or TRBD2 (5 bases each). V dropped 0 bases and J dropped 5 bases, with 11 bases sitting between them. This CDR3 spans 14 amino acids. CDR1 and CDR2 from the germline V gene are LGHNA and YSLEER. Here the CDR3 reads CASSQDQGTDEQYF. The CDR3 nucleotides read TGCGCCAGCAGCCAAGATCAAGGGACCGACGAGCAGTACTTC.

About this clonotype itself: Since the CDR3 does not end with the conserved phenylalanine or tryptophan, this likely comes from a read error. The chain recombines TRBV2 with TRBJ2-1; TRBD1 is a possible D gene (6 bases). The V end lost 6 bases, the J end lost 5 bases, and 20 bases lay between the germline ends. The CDR3 is 16 residues long. Germline-derived CDR1 and CDR2 are SNHLY and FYNNEI. The CDR3 DNA follows: TGTGCCAGCAGCGACGCGGTCGACAGGCCAAACAATGAGCAGTTCCTC. Encoded protein: CASSDAVDRPNNEQFL.

This clonotype was picked up a small number of times. This chain uses TRBV5-6 with TRBJ2-3; D gene unclear. The V end was cut by 0 bases, the J end by 2 bases, with 16 bases between. The germline gives CDR1 SGHDT, CDR2 YYEEEE. CDR3 length: 17 residues. The CDR3 DNA reads as TGTGCCAGCAGCTTGGTGGCTCGGAGACCAAACACAGATACGCAGTATTTT. This codes for CASSLVARRPNTDTQYF.

This clonotype was counted a few times. The chain combines TRBV6-2 or TRBV6-3 with TRBJ2-2; TRBD1 matches 8 bases. Germline V gene lookup returns CDR1 MNHEY and CDR2 SVGEGT. V shed 6 bases, J shed 7 bases, and the junction held 10 bases outside the gene matches. This CDR3 contains 15 residues. CDR3 sequence: CASSQTGEINGELFF. CDR3 nucleotides: TGTGCCAGCAGCCAGACAGGGGAGATTAACGGGGAGCTGTTTTTT.

This clonotype was picked up many times. Germline is not matched at one junction end, which may reflect a read error. This CDR3 is CASSSGNTGELFF. The CDR3 DNA reads TGTGCCAGCAGTTCGGGGAACACCGGGGAGCTGTTTTTT. V and J are TRBV5-1 and TRBJ2-2; D not certain. Per the germline V gene, CDR1 is SGHRS and CDR2 is YFSETQ. The CDR3 spans 13 residues.

V is TRBV29-1 and J is TRBJ2-1; tentatively, D is TRBD2 (6 bases). Germline V gene sequence: CDR1 SQVTM, CDR2 ANQGSEA. Trimming removed 6 bases from V and 0 bases from J, with 12 bases in between. This CDR3 comprises 14 residues. CDR3 DNA: TGCAGCGTGGATGGGGGGTTCTCCTACAATGAGCAGTTCTTC. Its translation is CSVDGGFSYNEQFF.

This clonotype has only a few counts. The chain uses TRBV28 and TRBJ2-1; D remains ambiguous. Germline lookup yields CDR1 MDHEN and CDR2 SYDVKM. The V end lost 7 bases, the J end lost 0 bases, and 10 bases lay between the germline ends. The CDR3 extends over 14 amino acids. This CDR3 is CASISRFSYNEQFF. Written as DNA, the CDR3 is TGTGCCAGCATTAGCCGGTTCTCCTACAATGAGCAGTTCTTC.

This chain joins TRBV18 and TRBJ2-5; 9 bases are a match to TRBD2. CDR3 length equals 16 residues. Germline values: CDR1 KGHSH, CDR2 LQKENI. J was trimmed by 3 bases and V by 0 bases; bases with no gene match: 5. The CDR3 bases are TGTGCCAGCTCACCACCCCGCGGGAGGGCCGAAGAGACCCAGTACTTC. Encoded protein: CASSPPRGRAEETQYF.